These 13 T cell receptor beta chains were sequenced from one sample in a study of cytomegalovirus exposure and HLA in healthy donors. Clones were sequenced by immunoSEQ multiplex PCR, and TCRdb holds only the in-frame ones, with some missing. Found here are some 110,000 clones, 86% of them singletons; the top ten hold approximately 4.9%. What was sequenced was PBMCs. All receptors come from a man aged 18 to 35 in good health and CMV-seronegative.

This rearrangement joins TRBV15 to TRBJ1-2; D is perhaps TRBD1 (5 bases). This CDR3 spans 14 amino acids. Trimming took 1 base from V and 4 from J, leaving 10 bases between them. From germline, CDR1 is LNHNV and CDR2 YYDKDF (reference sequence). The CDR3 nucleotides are TGTGCCACCAGCAGAGTGGCGGGGACCTATGGCTACACCTTC. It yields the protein CATSRVAGTYGYTF.

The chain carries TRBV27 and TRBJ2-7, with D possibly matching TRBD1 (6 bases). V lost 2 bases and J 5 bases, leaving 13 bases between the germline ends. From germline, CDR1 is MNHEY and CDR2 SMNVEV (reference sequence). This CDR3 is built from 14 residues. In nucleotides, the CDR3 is TGTGCCAGCAGTTTAAGGGGGATCCGGGACGAGCAGTACTTC. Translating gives CASSLRGIRDEQYF.

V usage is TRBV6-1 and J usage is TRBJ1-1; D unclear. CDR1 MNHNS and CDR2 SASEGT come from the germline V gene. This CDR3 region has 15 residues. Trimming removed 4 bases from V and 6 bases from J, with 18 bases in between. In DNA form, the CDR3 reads TGTGCCAGCAGTGCCCGGACTCCTGTACTCCCTGAAGCTTTCTTT. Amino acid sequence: CASSARTPVLPEAFF.

In DNA, the CDR3 is TGTGCCAGCAGCTGGCGGGACAGCCCGATTATTTATAATTCACCCCTCCACTTT. Protein sequence: CASSWRDSPIIYNSPLHF. The chain combines TRBV7-2 with TRBJ1-6, with 7 bases identical to TRBD1. V lost 4 bases and J lost 4; bases outside the gene matches: 13. The CDR3 has 18 amino acids. The germline V gene has CDR1 SGHTA and CDR2 FQGNSA.

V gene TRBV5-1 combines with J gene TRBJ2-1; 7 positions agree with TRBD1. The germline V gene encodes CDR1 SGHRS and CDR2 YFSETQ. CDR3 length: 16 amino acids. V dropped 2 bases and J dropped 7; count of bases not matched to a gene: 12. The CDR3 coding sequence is TGCGCCAGCAGCTTCCGACGGGGACAGAAAAAGAATGAGCAGTTCTTC. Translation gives CASSFRRGQKKNEQFF.

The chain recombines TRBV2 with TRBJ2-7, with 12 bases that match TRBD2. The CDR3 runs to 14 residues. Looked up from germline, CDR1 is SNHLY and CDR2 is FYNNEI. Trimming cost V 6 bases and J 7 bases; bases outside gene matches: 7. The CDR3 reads CASSGLAGSGEQYF. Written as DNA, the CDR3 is TGTGCCAGCAGCGGACTAGCGGGATCGGGAGAGCAGTACTTC. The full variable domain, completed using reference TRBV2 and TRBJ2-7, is EPEVTQTPSHQVTQMGQEVILRCVPISNHLYFYWYRQILGQKVEFLVSFYNNEISEKSEIFDDQFSVERPDGSNFTLKIRSTKLEDSAMYFCASSGLAGSGEQYFGPGTRLTVT.

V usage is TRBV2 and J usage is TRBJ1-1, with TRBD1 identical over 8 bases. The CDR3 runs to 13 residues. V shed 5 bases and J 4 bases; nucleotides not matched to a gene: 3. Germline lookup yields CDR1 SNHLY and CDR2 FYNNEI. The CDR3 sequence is CASSQDRVTEAFF. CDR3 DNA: TGTGCCAGCAGTCAGGACAGGGTCACTGAAGCTTTCTTT.

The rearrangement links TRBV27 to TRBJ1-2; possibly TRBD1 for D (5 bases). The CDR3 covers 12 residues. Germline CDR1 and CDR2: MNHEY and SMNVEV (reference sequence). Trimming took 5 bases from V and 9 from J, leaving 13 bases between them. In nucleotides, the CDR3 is TGTGCCAGCAGTCCCGAAGGGGTGAGCTACACCTTC. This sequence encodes CASSPEGVSYTF.

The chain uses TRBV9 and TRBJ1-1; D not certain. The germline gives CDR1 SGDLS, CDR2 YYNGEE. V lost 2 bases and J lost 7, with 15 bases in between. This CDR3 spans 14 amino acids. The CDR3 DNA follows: TGTGCCAGCAGCGTGTGGGGTGGAGGTGGTGAAGCTTTCTTT. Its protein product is CASSVWGGGGEAFF.

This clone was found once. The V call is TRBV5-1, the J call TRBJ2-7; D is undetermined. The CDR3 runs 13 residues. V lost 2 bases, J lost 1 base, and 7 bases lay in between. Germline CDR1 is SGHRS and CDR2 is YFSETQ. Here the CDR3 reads CASSLTLSYEQYF. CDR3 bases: TGCGCCAGCAGCTTAACTCTTTCCTACGAGCAGTACTTC.

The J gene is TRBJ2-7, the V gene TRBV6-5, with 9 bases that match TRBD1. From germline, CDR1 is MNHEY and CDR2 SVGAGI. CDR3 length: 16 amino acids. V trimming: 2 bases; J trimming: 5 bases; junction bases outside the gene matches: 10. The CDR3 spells CASSYLTGGRRDEQYF. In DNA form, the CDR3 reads TGTGCCAGCAGTTACCTTACAGGGGGCAGGAGGGACGAGCAGTACTTC.

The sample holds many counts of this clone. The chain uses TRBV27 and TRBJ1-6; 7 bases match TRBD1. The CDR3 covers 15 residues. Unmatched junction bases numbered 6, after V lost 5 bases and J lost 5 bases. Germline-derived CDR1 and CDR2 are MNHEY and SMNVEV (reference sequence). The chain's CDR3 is CASSVRDSDNSPLHF. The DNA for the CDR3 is TGTGCCAGCAGTGTCCGGGACAGCGATAATTCACCCCTCCACTTT.

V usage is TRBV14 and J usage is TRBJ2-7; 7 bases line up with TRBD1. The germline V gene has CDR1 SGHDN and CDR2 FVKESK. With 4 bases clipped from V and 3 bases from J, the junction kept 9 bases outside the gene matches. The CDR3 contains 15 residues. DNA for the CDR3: TGTGCCAGCAGCCCAGTTTGGGGACAGCACTACGAGCAGTACTTC. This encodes CASSPVWGQHYEQYF.